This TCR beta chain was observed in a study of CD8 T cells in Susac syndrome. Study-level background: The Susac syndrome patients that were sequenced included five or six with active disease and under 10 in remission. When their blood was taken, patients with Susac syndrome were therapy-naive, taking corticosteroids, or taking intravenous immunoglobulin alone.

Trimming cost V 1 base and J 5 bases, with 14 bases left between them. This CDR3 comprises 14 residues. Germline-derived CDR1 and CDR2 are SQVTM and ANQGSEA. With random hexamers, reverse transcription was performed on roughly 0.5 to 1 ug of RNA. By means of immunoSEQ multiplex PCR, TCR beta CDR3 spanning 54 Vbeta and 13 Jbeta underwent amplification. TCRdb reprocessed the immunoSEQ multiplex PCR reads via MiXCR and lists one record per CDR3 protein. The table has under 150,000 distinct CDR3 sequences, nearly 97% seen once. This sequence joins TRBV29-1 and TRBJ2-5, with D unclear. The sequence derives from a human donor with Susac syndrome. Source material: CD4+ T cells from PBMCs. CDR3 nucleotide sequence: TGCAGCGTTGAAGGGGTCCGAGGTGGGGAGACCCAGTACTTC. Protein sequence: CSVEGVRGGETQYF.